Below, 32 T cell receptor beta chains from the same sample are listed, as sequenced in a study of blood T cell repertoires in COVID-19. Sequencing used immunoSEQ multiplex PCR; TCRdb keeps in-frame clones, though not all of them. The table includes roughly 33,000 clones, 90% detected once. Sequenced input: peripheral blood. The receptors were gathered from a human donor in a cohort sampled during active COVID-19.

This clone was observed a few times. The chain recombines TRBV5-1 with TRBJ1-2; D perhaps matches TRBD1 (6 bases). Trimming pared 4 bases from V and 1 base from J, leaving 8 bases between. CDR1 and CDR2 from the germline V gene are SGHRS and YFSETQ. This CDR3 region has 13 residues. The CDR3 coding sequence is TGCGCCAGCAGCCAGGACAGTAACTATGGCTACACCTTC. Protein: CASSQDSNYGYTF.

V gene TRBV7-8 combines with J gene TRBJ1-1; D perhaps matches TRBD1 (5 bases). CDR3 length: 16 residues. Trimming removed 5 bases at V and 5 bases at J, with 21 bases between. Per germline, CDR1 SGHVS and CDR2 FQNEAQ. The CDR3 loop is CASSVEVRRVGTEAFF. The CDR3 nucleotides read TGTGCCAGCAGCGTAGAGGTCCGCAGGGTGGGTACTGAAGCTTTCTTT.

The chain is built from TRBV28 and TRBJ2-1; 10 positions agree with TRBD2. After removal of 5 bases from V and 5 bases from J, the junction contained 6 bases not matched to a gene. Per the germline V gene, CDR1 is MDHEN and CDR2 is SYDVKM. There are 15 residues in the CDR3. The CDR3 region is CASSPIGTSDNEQFF. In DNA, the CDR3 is TGTGCCAGCAGTCCCATTGGGACTAGCGACAATGAGCAGTTCTTC.

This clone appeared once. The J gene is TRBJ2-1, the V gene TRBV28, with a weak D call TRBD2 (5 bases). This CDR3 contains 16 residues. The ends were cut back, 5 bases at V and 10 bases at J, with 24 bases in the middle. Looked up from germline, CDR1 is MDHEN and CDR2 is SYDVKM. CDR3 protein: CASSHPNHRTGKEQFF. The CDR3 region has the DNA TGTGCCAGCAGTCACCCCAATCACCGGACTGGGAAGGAGCAGTTCTTC.

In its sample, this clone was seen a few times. CDR3 bases: TGTGCCAGCAGCGCAGGACAGTTCACTGAAGCTTTCTTT. This translates into CASSAGQFTEAFF. The chain has TRBV7-9 and TRBJ1-1; a weak D match, TRBD1 (6 bases). Germline V CDR1 and CDR2: SEHNR, FQNEAQ (reference sequence). The CDR3 has 13 amino acids. V dropped 5 bases and J dropped 4 bases, with 11 bases sitting between them.

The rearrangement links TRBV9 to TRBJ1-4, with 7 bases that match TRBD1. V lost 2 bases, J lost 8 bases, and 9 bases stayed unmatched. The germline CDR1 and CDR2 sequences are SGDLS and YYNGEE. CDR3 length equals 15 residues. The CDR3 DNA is TGTGCCAGCAGCGTCCGACAGGGTCTTGAGGAAAAACTGTTTTTT. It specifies CASSVRQGLEEKLFF.

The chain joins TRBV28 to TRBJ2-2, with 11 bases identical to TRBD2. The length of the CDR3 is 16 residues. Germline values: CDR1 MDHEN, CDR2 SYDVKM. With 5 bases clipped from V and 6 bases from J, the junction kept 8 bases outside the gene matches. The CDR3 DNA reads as TGTGCCAGCAGTCCGGGGGGACTAGCGGCCTCCGGGGAGCTGTTTTTT. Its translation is CASSPGGLAASGELFF. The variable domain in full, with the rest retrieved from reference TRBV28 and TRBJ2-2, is DVKVTQSSRYLVKRTGEKVFLECVQDMDHENMFWYRQDPGLGLRLIYFSYDVKMKEKGDIPEGYSVSREKKERFSLILESASTNQTSMYLCASSPGGLAASGELFFGEGSRLTVL.

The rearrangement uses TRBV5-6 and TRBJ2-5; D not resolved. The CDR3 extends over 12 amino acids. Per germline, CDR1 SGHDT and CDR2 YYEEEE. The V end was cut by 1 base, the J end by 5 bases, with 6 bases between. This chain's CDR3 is CASSLQAETQYF. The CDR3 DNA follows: TGTGCCAGCAGCTTGCAGGCGGAGACCCAGTACTTC.

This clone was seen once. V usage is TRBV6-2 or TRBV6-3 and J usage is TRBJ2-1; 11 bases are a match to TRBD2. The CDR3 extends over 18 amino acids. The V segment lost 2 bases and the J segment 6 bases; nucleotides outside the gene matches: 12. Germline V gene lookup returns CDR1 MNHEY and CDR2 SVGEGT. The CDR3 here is CASSYASGRPRGGNEQFF. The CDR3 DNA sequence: TGTGCCAGCAGTTACGCTAGCGGGAGGCCCCGCGGGGGCAATGAGCAGTTCTTC.

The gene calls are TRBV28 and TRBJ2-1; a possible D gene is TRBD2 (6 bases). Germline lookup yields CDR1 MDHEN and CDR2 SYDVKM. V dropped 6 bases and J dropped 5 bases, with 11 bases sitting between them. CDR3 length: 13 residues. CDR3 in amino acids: CASSSGLNNEQFF. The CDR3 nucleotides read TGTGCCAGCAGCTCCGGACTAAACAATGAGCAGTTCTTC.

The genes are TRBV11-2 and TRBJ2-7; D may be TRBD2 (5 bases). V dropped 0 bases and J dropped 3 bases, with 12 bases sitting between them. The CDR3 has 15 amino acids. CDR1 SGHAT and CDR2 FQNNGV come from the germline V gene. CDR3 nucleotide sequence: TGTGCCAGCAGCTTAGAGACTACTTCGCGCTACGAGCAGTACTTC. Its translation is CASSLETTSRYEQYF. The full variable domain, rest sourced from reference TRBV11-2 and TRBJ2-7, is EAGVAQSPRYKIIEKRQSVAFWCNPISGHATLYWYQQILGQGPKLLIQFQNNGVVDDSQLPKDRFSAERLKGVDSTLKIQPAKLEDSAVYLCASSLETTSRYEQYFGPGTRLTVT.

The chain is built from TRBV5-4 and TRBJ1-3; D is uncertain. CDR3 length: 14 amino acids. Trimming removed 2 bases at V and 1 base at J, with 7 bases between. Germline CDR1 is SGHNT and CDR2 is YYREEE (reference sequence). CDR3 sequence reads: CASSFGGSGNTIYF. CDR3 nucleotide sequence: TGTGCCAGCAGCTTCGGAGGTTCTGGAAACACCATATATTTT.

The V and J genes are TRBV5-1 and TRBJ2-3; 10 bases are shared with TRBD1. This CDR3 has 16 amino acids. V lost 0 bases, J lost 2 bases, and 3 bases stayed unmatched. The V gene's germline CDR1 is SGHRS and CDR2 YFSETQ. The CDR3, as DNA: TGCGCCAGCAGCTTGGGGGACAGGGGTTACACAGATACGCAGTATTTT. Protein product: CASSLGDRGYTDTQYF.

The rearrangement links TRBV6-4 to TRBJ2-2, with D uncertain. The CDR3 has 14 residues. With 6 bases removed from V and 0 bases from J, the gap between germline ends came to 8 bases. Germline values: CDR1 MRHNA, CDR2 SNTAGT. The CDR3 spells CASRNRANTGELFF. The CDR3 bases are TGTGCCAGCAGGAACAGAGCGAACACCGGGGAGCTGTTTTTT.

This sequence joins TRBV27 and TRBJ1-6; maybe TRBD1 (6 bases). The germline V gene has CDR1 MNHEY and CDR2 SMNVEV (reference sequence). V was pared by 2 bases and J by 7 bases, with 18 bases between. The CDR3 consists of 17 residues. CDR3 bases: TGTGCCAGCAGTTTAGCCCTCGGGGGGGCGAAGAATTCACCCCTCCACTTT. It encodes CASSLALGGAKNSPLHF.

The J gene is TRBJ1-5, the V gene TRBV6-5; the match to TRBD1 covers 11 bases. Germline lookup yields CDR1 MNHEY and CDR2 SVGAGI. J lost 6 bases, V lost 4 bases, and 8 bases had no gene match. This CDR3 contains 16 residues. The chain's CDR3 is CASSSIPGQGAQPQHF. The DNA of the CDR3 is TGTGCCAGCAGTTCCATCCCCGGACAGGGGGCTCAGCCCCAGCATTTT.

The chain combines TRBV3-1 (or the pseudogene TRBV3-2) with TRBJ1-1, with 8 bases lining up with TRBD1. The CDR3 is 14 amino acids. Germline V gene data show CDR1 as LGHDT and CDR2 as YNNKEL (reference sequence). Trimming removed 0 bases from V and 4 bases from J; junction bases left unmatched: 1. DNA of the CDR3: TGTGCCAGCAGCCAAGACGGGACAGGCACTGAAGCTTTCTTT. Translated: CASSQDGTGTEAFF.

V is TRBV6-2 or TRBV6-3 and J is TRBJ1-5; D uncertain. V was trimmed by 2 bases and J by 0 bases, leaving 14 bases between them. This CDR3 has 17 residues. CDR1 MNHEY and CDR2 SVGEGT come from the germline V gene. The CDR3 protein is CASSYTHFGYSNQPQHF. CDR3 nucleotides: TGTGCCAGCAGTTACACACATTTCGGGTATAGCAATCAGCCCCAGCATTTT.

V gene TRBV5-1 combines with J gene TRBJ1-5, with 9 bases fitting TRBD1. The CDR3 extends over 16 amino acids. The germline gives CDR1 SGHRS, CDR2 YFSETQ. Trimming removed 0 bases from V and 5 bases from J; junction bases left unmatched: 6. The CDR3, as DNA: TGCGCCAGCAGCTTGGGGGACAGGGAAGATGATCAGCCCCAGCATTTT. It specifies CASSLGDREDDQPQHF.

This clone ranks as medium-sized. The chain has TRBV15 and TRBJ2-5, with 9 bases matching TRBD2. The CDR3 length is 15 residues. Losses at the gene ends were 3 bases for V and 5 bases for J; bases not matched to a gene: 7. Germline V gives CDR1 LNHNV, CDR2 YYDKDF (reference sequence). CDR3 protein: CATSREAGGGETQYF. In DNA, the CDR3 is TGTGCCACCAGCAGGGAAGCGGGAGGTGGCGAGACCCAGTACTTC.

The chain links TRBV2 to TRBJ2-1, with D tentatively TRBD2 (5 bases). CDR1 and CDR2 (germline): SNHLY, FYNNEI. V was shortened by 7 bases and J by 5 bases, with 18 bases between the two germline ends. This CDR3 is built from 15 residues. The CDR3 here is CASNGLGVPDNEQFF. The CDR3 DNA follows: TGTGCCAGCAACGGGCTCGGGGTGCCGGACAATGAGCAGTTCTTC.

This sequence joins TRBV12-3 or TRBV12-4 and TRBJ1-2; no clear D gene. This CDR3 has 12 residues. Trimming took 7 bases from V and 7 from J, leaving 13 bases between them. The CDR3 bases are TGTGCCAGCACCTTTGCGAATCGTGGCTACACCTTC. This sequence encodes CASTFANRGYTF.

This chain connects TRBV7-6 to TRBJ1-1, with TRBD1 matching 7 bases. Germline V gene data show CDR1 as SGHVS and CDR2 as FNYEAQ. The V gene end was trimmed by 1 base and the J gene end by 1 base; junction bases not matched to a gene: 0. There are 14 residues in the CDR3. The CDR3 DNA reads TGTGCCAGCAGCTTAGGGACAGGGAACACTGAAGCTTTCTTT. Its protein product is CASSLGTGNTEAFF. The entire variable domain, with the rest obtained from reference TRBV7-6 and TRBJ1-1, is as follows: GAGVSQSPRYKVTKRGQDVALRCDPISGHVSLYWYRQALGQGPEFLTYFNYEAQQDKSGLPNDRFSAERPEGSISTLTIQRTEQRDSAMYRCASSLGTGNTEAFFGQGTRLTVV.

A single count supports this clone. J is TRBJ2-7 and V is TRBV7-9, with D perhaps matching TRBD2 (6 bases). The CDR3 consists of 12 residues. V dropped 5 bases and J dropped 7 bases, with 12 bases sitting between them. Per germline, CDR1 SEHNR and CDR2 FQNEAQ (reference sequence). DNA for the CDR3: TGTGCCAGCAGCCTAATAGGAGGGGAGCAGTACTTC. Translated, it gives CASSLIGGEQYF.

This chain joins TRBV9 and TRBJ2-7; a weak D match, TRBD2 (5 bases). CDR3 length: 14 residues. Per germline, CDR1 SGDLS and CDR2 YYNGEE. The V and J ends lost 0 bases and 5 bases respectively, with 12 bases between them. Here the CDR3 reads CASSVDVGRHEQYF. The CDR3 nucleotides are TGTGCCAGCAGCGTAGACGTGGGGAGACACGAGCAGTACTTC. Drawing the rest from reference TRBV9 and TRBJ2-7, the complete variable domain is DSGVTQTPKHLITATGQRVTLRCSPRSGDLSVYWYQQSLDQGLQFLIQYYNGEERAKGNILERFSAQQFPDLHSELNLSSLELGDSALYFCASSVDVGRHEQYFGPGTRLTVT.

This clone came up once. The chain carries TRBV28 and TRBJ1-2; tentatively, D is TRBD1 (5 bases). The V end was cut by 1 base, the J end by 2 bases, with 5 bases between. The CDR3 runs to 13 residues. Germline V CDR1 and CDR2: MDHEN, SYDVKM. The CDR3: CASSLSGNYGYTF. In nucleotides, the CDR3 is TGTGCCAGCAGTTTATCAGGGAACTATGGCTACACCTTC.

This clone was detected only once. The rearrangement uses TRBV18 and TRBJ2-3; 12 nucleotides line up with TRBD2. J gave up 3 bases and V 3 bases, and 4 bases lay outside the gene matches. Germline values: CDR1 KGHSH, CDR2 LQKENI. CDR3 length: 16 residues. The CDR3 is CASSPRTSGDTDTQYF. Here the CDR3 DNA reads TGTGCCAGCTCACCCAGGACTAGCGGGGATACAGATACGCAGTATTTT.

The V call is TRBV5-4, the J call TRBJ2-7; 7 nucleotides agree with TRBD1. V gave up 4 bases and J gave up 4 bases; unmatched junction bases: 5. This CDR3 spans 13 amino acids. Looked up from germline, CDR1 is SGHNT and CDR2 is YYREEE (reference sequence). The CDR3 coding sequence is TGTGCCAGCAGCCGGGGACAGACTTACGAGCAGTACTTC. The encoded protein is CASSRGQTYEQYF.

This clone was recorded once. The DNA for the CDR3 is TGTGCCAGCAGTTCCGGGACAGGGGGCTGGCCTGAAGCTTTCTTT. Protein sequence: CASSSGTGGWPEAFF. The rearrangement links TRBV28 to TRBJ1-1; 12 bases line up with TRBD1. Germline V gene data show CDR1 as MDHEN and CDR2 as SYDVKM. CDR3 size: 15 residues. After removal of 4 bases from V and 6 bases from J, the junction contained 6 bases not matched to a gene. The full variable domain, completed using reference TRBV28 and TRBJ1-1, is DVKVTQSSRYLVKRTGEKVFLECVQDMDHENMFWYRQDPGLGLRLIYFSYDVKMKEKGDIPEGYSVSREKKERFSLILESASTNQTSMYLCASSSGTGGWPEAFFGQGTRLTVV.

The CDR3 nucleotides read TGTGCCAGCAGCCCCCGCGAGCGCAATGAAGCTTTCTTT. It codes for CASSPRERNEAFF. The chain combines TRBV9 with TRBJ1-1; D is unresolved. CDR3 length: 13 residues. Trimming left V 4 bases short and J 7 bases short, with 14 bases between. CDR1 is SGDLS, CDR2 YYNGEE, per germline.

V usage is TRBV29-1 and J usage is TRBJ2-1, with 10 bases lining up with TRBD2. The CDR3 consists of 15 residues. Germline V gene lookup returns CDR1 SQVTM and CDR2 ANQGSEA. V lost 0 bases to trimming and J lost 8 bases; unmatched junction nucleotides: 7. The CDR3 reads CSVEDSAGGPDEQFF. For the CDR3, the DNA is TGCAGCGTTGAAGATTCAGCGGGAGGGCCAGATGAGCAGTTCTTC.

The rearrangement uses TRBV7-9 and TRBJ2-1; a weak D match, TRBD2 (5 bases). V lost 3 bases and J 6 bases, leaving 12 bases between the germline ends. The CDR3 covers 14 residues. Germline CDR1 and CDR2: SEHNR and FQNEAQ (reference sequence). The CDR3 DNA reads TGTGCCAGCAGCTTCGGACTCGCCGGCAATGAGCAGTTCTTC. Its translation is CASSFGLAGNEQFF.